This entry is about one T cell receptor beta chain. Which antigen it targets is not known. No much larger clone exists at a distance of one base, and base qualities are not known. This entry is derived from a study of blood T cell repertoires in COVID-19 (dated by TCRdb to about 2020). In terms of the full investigation: Samples from collaborators originated in the United States, Italy and Spain and spanned both the acute and convalescent phases of COVID-19. The dataset comprised deeply sampled blood TCRbeta repertoires from subjects exposed to, actively infected with, or recovered from COVID-19. The material from the prospective study consisted of cDNA or gDNA derived from T cells, B-cell-depleted T cells, or PBMCs. Sample metadata almost always included a de-identified subject ID, COVID-19 status, age in years and sex. Where available, HLA class I and class II types were taken from metadata supplied by the sample provider and were not determined by assay-based typing. The repertoires were made available in a free public database intended to serve as a resource for research on the immune response to SARS-CoV-2. The samples were drawn from two sources: the first 160 participants of the ongoing ImmuneRACE study, and approximately 1,300 subjects contributed by 6 global collaborators. What the study reported, not specific to this receptor: How much clinical and demographic metadata was included differed by source and by participant, and the metadata was provided uncurated.

Collaborating institutions collected whole blood in K2EDTA tubes following their own protocols. For TCRbeta analysis, collaborator samples were shipped as frozen whole blood, as isolated PBMCs, or as DNA extracted from either sample type. The immunoSEQ Assay, a bias-controlled multiplex PCR, was used to amplify TCRbeta CDR3 regions from genomic DNA. Under the source paper's analysis protocol: Within the assay, amplification of reference gene primers was used to estimate how many nucleated cells each sample contained. Sequence reads were collapsed and filtered to measure the absolute abundance of every unique TCRbeta CDR3 rearrangement. For each sample, productive Simpson clonality was calculated as the square root of Simpson's diversity index across productive rearrangements. The source is immuneACCESS, and TCRdb retained only in-frame sequences with V and J called. Part of the clones is not carried over; for the studies checked, unresolved V genes explain less than half of this, and the remainder is unexplained. The DNA gave D and trimming, while V, J and clone size come from that table. Across this sample there are a few hundred thousand clones, with roughly 89% seen only once. Approximately 2.2% of the sample rests with the top ten.

Trimming costs V 4 bases and J 6 bases, and their ends lie 4 bases apart. Measured from the cysteine to the phenylalanine, the CDR3 is 10 residues long. Just the 30-base CDR3 DNA is kept, in frame starting at base 1. Taken from the germline V gene (reference sequence), the CDR1 and CDR2 loops are WNHNN and SYGVQD. This clonotype originated in a man aged 45 to 65 with acute or convalescent COVID-19. Sequencing used peripheral blood. The chain was built from TRBV10-1 and TRBJ2-7, with no reliable assignment of the D segment. The base sequence is TGCGCCAGCAGTGCTCTCGAGCAGTACTTC. The resulting protein is CASSALEQYF.